The 26 T cell receptor beta chains below all came from one sample that was sequenced in a study of read filtering for tumor transcriptome and immune sequencing. Molecular barcoded adaptors covering alpha/delta and beta/gamma chains were used on 400 ng RNA. TCRdb fed the reads into MiXCR, producing one record per CDR3 protein. The sample contains around 38,000 distinct CDR3 sequences, roughly 13% of which appear only once. Material: a population of CD138-negative cells sorted from bone marrow. Receptors originate from a donor over 35 with multiple myeloma.

To note about this clonotype: This could be a read error, since a much larger clone is one nucleotide away. The chain has TRBV11-2 and TRBJ2-3; D unresolved. Trimming left V 4 bases short and J 4 bases short, with 9 bases between. The CDR3 spans 13 residues. CDR1 SGHAT and CDR2 FQNNGV come from the germline V gene. CDR3 nucleotides: TGTGCCAGCAGCTCCCAGCCAGCAGATACGCAGTATTTT. This codes for CASSSQPADTQYF. The full variable domain, rest sourced from reference TRBV11-2 and TRBJ2-3, is EAGVAQSPRYKIIEKRQSVAFWCNPISGHATLYWYQQILGQGPKLLIQFQNNGVVDDSQLPKDRFSAERLKGVDSTLKIQPAKLEDSAVYLCASSSQPADTQYFGPGTRLTVL.

This clonotype was seen repeatedly, ten times or more. The J gene is TRBJ2-1, the V gene TRBV6-2 or TRBV6-3; TRBD1 matches 9 bases. Germline V CDR1 and CDR2: MNHEY, SVGEGT. The V and J ends lost 4 bases and 6 bases, in that order; junction bases with no gene match: 13. The CDR3 length is 17 residues. The CDR3 DNA is TGTGCCAGCAGTTCGGGGGGACAGGGACCCGTTCGCAATGAGCAGTTCTTC. This translates into CASSSGGQGPVRNEQFF.

The chain couples TRBV7-8 to TRBJ2-1, with 14 bases that match TRBD2. The CDR3 has 15 residues. Germline trimming cut 5 bases from V and 9 bases from J; bases unmatched to any gene: 6. Germline V CDR1 and CDR2: SGHVS, FQNEAQ. The CDR3 spells CASSPRTSGRSEQFF. CDR3 nucleotides: TGTGCCAGCAGCCCCCGGACTAGCGGGAGGAGTGAGCAGTTCTTC.

This clonotype was seen many times. The chain recombines TRBV7-9 with TRBJ2-7, with 10 bases aligning to TRBD1. The germline V gene encodes CDR1 SEHNR and CDR2 FQNEAQ (reference sequence). V trimming: 5 bases; J trimming: 5 bases; junction bases outside the gene matches: 6. This CDR3 comprises 14 residues. The CDR3 DNA is TGTGCCAGCAGCGCTTGGGACAGGGGCAACGAGCAGTACTTC. Translated: CASSAWDRGNEQYF.

This clonotype appeared many times. The V and J genes are TRBV7-3 and TRBJ2-1, with 7 bases matching TRBD2. This CDR3 is 14 amino acids long. Germline CDR1 is SGHTA and CDR2 is FQGTGA. V shed 1 base and J 6 bases; nucleotides not matched to a gene: 3. The CDR3, as DNA: TGTGCCAGCAGCTTAAGGGGGAGGGCCAATGAGCAGTTCTTC. Residues: CASSLRGRANEQFF. The variable domain in full, completed from reference TRBV7-3 and TRBJ2-1, reads GAGVSQTPSNKVTEKGKYVELRCDPISGHTALYWYRQSLGQGPEFLIYFQGTGAADDSGLPNDRFFAVRPEGSVSTLKIQRTERGDSAVYLCASSLRGRANEQFFGPGTRLTVL.

This clonotype was counted a few times. A much larger clone differs from this one at a single base, so this may be a read error. The gene calls are TRBV15 and TRBJ2-5; D remains ambiguous. The CDR3 is 12 amino acids. The germline CDR1 and CDR2 sequences are LNHNV and YYDKDF (reference sequence). CDR3 nucleotides: TGTGCCACCAGCCTTCCCCAAGAGACCCAGTGCTTC. Protein product: CATSLPQETQCF.

This clonotype was seen ten or more times. This rearrangement joins TRBV20-1 to TRBJ1-5, with 8 bases aligning to TRBD1. The V and J ends lost 4 bases and 8 bases, in that order; junction bases with no gene match: 10. Germline assignment: CDR1 DFQATT and CDR2 SNEGSKA (reference sequence). This CDR3 has 14 amino acids. CDR3 amino acids: CSAMDRDGYKPQHF. The CDR3, as DNA: TGCAGTGCTATGGACAGGGATGGGTATAAGCCCCAGCATTTT.

This clonotype showed up many times. This chain links TRBV29-1 with TRBJ2-7; D remains unclear. Germline V lookup: CDR1 SQVTM, CDR2 ANQGSEA. This CDR3 has 11 residues. The V gene lost 6 bases and the J gene lost 0 bases, with 6 bases spanning the gap. CDR3 sequence reads: CSVGSSYEQYF. CDR3 coding DNA: TGCAGCGTGGGCAGCTCCTACGAGCAGTACTTC.

The table lists this clonotype with many counts. The chain uses TRBV12-3 or TRBV12-4 and TRBJ1-3, with a weak D call TRBD1 (5 bases). V gave up 4 bases and J gave up 3 bases, with 13 bases separating them. CDR3 length: 15 amino acids. CDR3 nucleotides: TGTGCCAGCAGTTGGGGCAAGGGGTTTGGAAACACCATATATTTT. Amino acids: CASSWGKGFGNTIYF.

Turning to this clonotype: A much larger clone lies a single base off, so this may be a read error. V usage is TRBV5-1 and J usage is TRBJ2-5, with D tentatively TRBD1 (6 bases). The CDR3 totals 14 residues. Germline values: CDR1 SGHRS, CDR2 YFSETQ. V was shortened by 4 bases and J by 2 bases, with 12 bases between the two germline ends. CDR3 in DNA: TGCGCCAGCAGCACGGCAGGGGTTCAAGAGACCCAGTACTTC. It yields the protein CASSTAGVQETQYF.

In its sample, this clonotype is medium-sized. V and J are TRBV2 and TRBJ2-1; TRBD1 agrees at 7 bases. This CDR3 has 13 residues. The J segment lost 5 bases and the V segment lost 11 bases, leaving 9 bases of the junction unmatched. CDR1 and CDR2 from the germline V gene are SNHLY and FYNNEI. The CDR3, as DNA: TGTGCCGGGAAACCGACAGGGCACAATGAGCAGTTCTTC. This encodes CAGKPTGHNEQFF.

The table lists this clonotype with a few counts. The V gene is TRBV20-1, the J gene TRBJ2-2, with D unresolved. V lost 1 base and J lost 9, with 6 bases in between. The CDR3 consists of 11 residues. The V gene's germline CDR1 is DFQATT and CDR2 SNEGSKA (reference sequence). The chain's CDR3 is CSARVSRELFF. The CDR3 DNA is TGCAGTGCTAGAGTTTCCCGGGAGCTGTTTTTT.

The gene calls are TRBV7-9 and TRBJ2-1; D perhaps matches TRBD2 (8 bases). Germline V CDR1 and CDR2: SEHNR, FQNEAQ (reference sequence). V lost 5 bases, J lost 5 bases, and 25 bases lay in between. The CDR3 totals 18 residues. The CDR3 loop is CASSAPTGSGSWHNEQFF. For the CDR3, the DNA is TGTGCCAGCAGCGCCCCGACAGGGAGCGGGAGTTGGCACAATGAGCAGTTCTTC.

This clonotype was observed many times. This chain uses TRBV5-5 with TRBJ2-1; D is uncertain. Deletions cut 4 bases from V and 5 bases from J, with 7 bases between. CDR1 SGHKS and CDR2 YYEKEE come from the germline V gene (reference sequence). This CDR3 has 12 residues. The CDR3 DNA reads as TGTGCCAGCAGCGGCCAGAACAATGAGCAGTTCTTC. It is translated as CASSGQNNEQFF.

This clonotype was seen ten or more times. As the CDR3 is not closed by the conserved phenylalanine or tryptophan, this likely results from a read error. The CDR3 DNA follows: TGCAGTGCTAGCGGCCCCCGATTCAATCAGCCCCAGCATTAT. Translated: CSASGPRFNQPQHY. The V gene is TRBV20-1, the J gene TRBJ1-5; D unresolved. The V gene lost 3 bases and the J gene lost 3 bases, with 12 bases spanning the gap. Per germline, CDR1 DFQATT and CDR2 SNEGSKA (reference sequence). The length of the CDR3 is 14 residues.

This clonotype was observed many times. The genes are TRBV29-1 and TRBJ2-7, with D perhaps TRBD1 (7 bases). Germline V CDR1 and CDR2: SQVTM, ANQGSEA. This CDR3 has 13 amino acids. V lost 1 base, J lost 3 bases, and 10 bases lay in between. The CDR3 spells CSVEGQGGYEQYF. CDR3 DNA: TGCAGCGTTGAAGGACAGGGAGGCTACGAGCAGTACTTC.

This clonotype was counted ten times or more. CDR3 in amino acids: CASSLSPRETQYF. CDR3 nucleotides: TGCGCCAGCAGCTTGAGTCCTAGAGAGACCCAGTACTTC. V is TRBV5-1 and J is TRBJ2-5, with unresolved D. Germline V gene sequence: CDR1 SGHRS, CDR2 YFSETQ. The CDR3 length is 13 residues. Trimming pared 1 base from V and 4 bases from J, leaving 8 bases between. The full variable domain, in which reference TRBV5-1 and TRBJ2-5 provide the parts outside the CDR3, is KAGVTQTPRYLIKTRGQQVTLSCSPISGHRSVSWYQQTPGQGLQFLFEYFSETQRNKGNFPGRFSGRQFSNSRSEMNVSTLELGDSALYLCASSLSPRETQYFGPGTRLLVL.

This clonotype was detected once. The CDR3, as DNA: TGTGCCAGCAGCACGGGGAGCACAGATACGCAGTATTTT. Translating it yields CASSTGSTDTQYF. The rearrangement joins TRBV12-3 or TRBV12-4 to TRBJ2-3, with D maybe TRBD2 (5 bases). The germline V and J ends were trimmed by 6 bases and 0 bases, with 7 bases remaining between them. This CDR3 region has 13 residues.

Regarding this clonotype: With a far larger clone one base away, a read error is the likely cause. The chain links TRBV13 to TRBJ2-1; D assignment may be TRBD1 or TRBD2 (5 bases each). The V end lost 5 bases, the J end lost 8 bases, and 16 bases lay between the germline ends. This CDR3 contains 14 residues. Germline CDR1 is PRHDT and CDR2 is FYEKMQ (reference sequence). The CDR3 sequence: CASSPFRMGDEQFF. For the CDR3, the DNA is TGTGCCAGCAGCCCCTTTCGGATGGGGGATGAGCAGTTCTTC.

Details on this clonotype: A much larger clone differs by one base, so this may be a read error. This chain links TRBV3-1 with TRBJ2-2, with TRBD1 as a possible D gene (5 bases). In germline, CDR1 is LGHDT, CDR2 YNNKEL (reference sequence). This CDR3 comprises 14 residues. The CDR3 DNA reads TGTTCCAGCAGCCAAGGAAGGGGAACCGGGGAGCTGTTTTTT. Translated, it gives CSSSQGRGTGELFF.

This clonotype has a count of ten or more. V usage is TRBV29-1 and J usage is TRBJ1-2; D is ambiguous. Germline CDR1 and CDR2: SQVTM and ANQGSEA. CDR3 length: 14 amino acids. Trimming took off 4 bases at V and 1 base at J, with 13 bases between the two ends. The DNA for the CDR3 is TGCAGCGTTGTAAAACAGCCAATTAACTATGGCTACACCTTC. This encodes CSVVKQPINYGYTF.

In this sample, this clonotype turned up many times. The gene calls are TRBV6-2 or TRBV6-3 and TRBJ2-1; D unclear. The CDR3 sequence is 13 residues long. Per germline, CDR1 MNHEY and CDR2 SVGEGT. Trimming removed 2 bases from V and 6 bases from J, with 8 bases in between. The CDR3 DNA sequence: TGTGCCAGCAGTTACCGGGCCTTCAATGAGCAGTTCTTC. Its protein is CASSYRAFNEQFF.

This clonotype came up many times. V and J are TRBV12-3 or TRBV12-4 and TRBJ2-7; tentatively, D is TRBD1 (5 bases). CDR3 length: 14 residues. Trimming left V 5 bases short and J 3 bases short, with 14 bases between. For the CDR3, the DNA is TGTGCCAGCAGTCCACCGCGAAGGGGCTACGAGCAGTACTTC. Protein product: CASSPPRRGYEQYF.

This clonotype was seen repeatedly, ten times or more. The genes are TRBV6-2 or TRBV6-3 and TRBJ1-5; no definite D call. This CDR3 is 12 amino acids long. Germline V CDR1 and CDR2: MNHEY, SVGEGT. Between the trimmed V and J ends, which lost 10 bases and 7 bases, there was a span of 14 bases. DNA for the CDR3: TGTGCCACCCGGGAGGGTAGCCAGCCCCAGCATTTT. Encoded protein: CATREGSQPQHF.

This clonotype was detected ten times or more. This chain uses TRBV28 with TRBJ2-6; D may correspond to TRBD1 or TRBD2 (5 bases each). V lost 5 bases to trimming and J lost 0 bases, with 14 bases between them. Germline lookup yields CDR1 MDHEN and CDR2 SYDVKM. The CDR3 covers 17 residues. CDR3 amino acids: CASSPEPGTSGANVLTF. Written as DNA, the CDR3 is TGTGCCAGCAGTCCAGAGCCAGGGACCTCTGGGGCCAACGTCCTGACTTTC.

This clonotype showed up many times. V is TRBV29-1 and J is TRBJ1-1; 8 bases are shared with TRBD1. The CDR3 covers 12 residues. From germline, CDR1 is SQVTM and CDR2 ANQGSEA. V shed 4 bases and J 7 bases; nucleotides not matched to a gene: 5. CDR3 nucleotide sequence: TGCAGCGTTGTTCAGGGGGCTTTTGAAGCTTTCTTT. Translated: CSVVQGAFEAFF.